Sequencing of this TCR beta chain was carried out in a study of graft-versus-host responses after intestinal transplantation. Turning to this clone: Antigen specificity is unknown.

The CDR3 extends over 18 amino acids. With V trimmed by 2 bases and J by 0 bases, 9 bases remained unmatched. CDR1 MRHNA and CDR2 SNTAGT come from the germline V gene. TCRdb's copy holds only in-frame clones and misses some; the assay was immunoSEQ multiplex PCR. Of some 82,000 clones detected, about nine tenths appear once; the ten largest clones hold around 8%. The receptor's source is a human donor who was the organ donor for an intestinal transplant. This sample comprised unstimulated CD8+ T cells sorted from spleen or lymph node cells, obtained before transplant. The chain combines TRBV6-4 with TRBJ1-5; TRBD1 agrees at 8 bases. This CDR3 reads CASSDTRTGLDSNQPQHF. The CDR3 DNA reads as TGTGCCAGCAGTGACACACGGACAGGGCTTGATAGCAATCAGCCCCAGCATTTT.